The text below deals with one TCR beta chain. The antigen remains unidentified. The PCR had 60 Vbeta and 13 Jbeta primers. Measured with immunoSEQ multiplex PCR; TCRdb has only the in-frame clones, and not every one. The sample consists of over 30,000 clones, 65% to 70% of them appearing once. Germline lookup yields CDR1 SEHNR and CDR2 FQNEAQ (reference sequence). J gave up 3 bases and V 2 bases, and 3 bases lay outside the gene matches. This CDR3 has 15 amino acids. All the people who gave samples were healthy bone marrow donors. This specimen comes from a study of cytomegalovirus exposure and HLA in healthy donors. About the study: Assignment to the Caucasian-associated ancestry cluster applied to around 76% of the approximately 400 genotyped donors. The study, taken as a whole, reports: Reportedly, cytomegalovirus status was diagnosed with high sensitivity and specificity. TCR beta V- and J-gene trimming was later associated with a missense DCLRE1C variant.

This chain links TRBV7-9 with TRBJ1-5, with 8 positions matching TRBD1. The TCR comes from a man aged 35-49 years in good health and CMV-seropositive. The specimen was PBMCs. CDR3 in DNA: TGTGCCAGCAGCTTACAGGGGGCCGACAATCAGCCCCAGCATTTT. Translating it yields CASSLQGADNQPQHF.